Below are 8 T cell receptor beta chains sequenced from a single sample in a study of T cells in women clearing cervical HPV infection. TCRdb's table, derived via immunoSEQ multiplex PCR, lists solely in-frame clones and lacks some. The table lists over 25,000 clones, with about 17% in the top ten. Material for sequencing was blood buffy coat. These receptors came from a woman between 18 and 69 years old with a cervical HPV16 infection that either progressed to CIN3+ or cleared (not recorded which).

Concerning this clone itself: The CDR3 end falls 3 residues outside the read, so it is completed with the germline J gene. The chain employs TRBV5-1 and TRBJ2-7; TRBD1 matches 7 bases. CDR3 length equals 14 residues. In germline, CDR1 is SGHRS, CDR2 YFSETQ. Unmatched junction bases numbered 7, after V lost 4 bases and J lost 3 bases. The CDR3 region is CASSRDREIYEQYF. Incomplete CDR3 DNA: TGCGCCAGCAGCCGTGACAGGGAAATCTACGAG.

This CDR3 is CAISGTDPGGYTF. The sequenced part of the CDR3 DNA is TGTGCCATCAGTGGGACAGATCCGGGTGGC. V and J are TRBV10-3 and TRBJ1-2; tentative D call: TRBD1 (6 bases). The missing CDR3 end, 3 residues past where the read stops, is filled in from the germline J gene. V gave up 4 bases and J gave up 7 bases, with 13 bases separating them. Germline values: CDR1 ENHRY, CDR2 SYGVKD. The CDR3 is made up of 13 amino acids.

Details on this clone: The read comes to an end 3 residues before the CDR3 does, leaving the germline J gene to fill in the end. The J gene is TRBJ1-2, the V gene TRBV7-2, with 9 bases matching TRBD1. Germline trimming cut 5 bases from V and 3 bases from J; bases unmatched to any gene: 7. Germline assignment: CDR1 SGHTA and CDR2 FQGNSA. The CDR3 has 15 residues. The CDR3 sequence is CASSPSGTGYYGYTF. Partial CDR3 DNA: TGTGCCAGCAGCCCATCCGGGACAGGGTACTATGGC.

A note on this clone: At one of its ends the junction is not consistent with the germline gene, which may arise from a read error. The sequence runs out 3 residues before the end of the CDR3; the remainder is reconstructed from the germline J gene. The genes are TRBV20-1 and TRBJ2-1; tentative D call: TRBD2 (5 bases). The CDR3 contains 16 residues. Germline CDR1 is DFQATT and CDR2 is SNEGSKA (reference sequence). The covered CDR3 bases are TGCAGTGCCAGAGCCCCAAGGAGCGGCCCTTACAATGAG. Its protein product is CSARAPRSGPYNE. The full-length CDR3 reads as CSARAPRSGPYNEQFF.

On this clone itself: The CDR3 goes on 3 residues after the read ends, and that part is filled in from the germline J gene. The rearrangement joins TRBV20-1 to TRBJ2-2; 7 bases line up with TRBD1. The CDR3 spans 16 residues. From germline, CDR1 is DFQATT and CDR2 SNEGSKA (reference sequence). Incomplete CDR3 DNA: TGCAGTGCTAGAGATGAGGGGGCCGTAAACCTTTCACCG. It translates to CSARDEGAVNLSP. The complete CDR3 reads CSARDEGAVNLSPLFF.

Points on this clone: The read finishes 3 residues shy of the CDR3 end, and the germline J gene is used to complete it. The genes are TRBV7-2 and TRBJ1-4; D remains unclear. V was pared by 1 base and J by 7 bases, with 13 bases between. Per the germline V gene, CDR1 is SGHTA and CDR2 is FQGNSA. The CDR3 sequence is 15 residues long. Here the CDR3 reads CASSLGGGSGEKLFF. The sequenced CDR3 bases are TGTGCCAGCAGCTTAGGTGGCGGATCGGGTGAAAAA.

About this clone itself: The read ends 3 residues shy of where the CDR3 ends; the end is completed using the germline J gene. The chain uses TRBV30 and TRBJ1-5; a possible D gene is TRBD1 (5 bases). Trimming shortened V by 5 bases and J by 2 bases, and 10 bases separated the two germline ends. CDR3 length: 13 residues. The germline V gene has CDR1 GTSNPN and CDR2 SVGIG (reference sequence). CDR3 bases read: TGTGCCTGGGAGAGGGGCCGCAATCAGCCC. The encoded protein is CAWERGRNQP. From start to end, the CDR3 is CAWERGRNQPQHF.

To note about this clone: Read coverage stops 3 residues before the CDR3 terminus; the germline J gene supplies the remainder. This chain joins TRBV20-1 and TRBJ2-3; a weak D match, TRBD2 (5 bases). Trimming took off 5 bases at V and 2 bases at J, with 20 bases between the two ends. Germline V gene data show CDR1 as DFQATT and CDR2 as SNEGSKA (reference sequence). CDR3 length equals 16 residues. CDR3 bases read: TGCAGTGCTCCCCCGGCCGGGGTCACCGTCACAGATACG. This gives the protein CSAPPAGVTVTDT. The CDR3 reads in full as CSAPPAGVTVTDTQYF.